The 13 T cell receptor beta chains below come from one sample, sequenced in a study of blood T cell dynamics during melanoma immunotherapy. Repertoires were generated with immunoSEQ multiplex PCR, while TCRdb's copy carries only in-frame clones and drops some. The sample lists 9,500 or so clones, about nine tenths occurring once. As to time point: pre-treatment baseline. The specimen comprised blood, sampled from a patient treated with checkpoint blockade. These receptors came from a human donor with melanoma.

The rearrangement links TRBV9 to TRBJ2-2; D tentatively reads TRBD1 or TRBD2 (6 bases each). Germline V gene lookup returns CDR1 SGDLS and CDR2 YYNGEE. Trimming took off 4 bases at V and 2 bases at J, with 15 bases between the two ends. The CDR3 has 16 amino acids. The CDR3 sequence: CASSSKGGLNTGELFF. CDR3 DNA sequence: TGTGCCAGCAGCTCCAAGGGGGGTCTAAACACCGGGGAGCTGTTTTTT.

The V gene is TRBV18, the J gene TRBJ1-1; perhaps TRBD1 as D (6 bases). Looked up from germline, CDR1 is KGHSH and CDR2 is LQKENI. The CDR3 contains 17 residues. V was cut by 2 bases and J by 4 bases, with 20 bases left in between. The CDR3 loop reads CASSPRGTGKGGTEAFF. The DNA of the CDR3 is TGTGCCAGCTCACCAAGGGGAACAGGGAAGGGAGGCACTGAAGCTTTCTTT.

This chain connects TRBV5-4 to TRBJ2-3, with a tentative D call TRBD1 (6 bases). This CDR3 region has 13 residues. V was shortened by 0 bases and J by 9 bases, with 11 bases between the two germline ends. In germline, CDR1 is SGHNT, CDR2 YYREEE (reference sequence). This chain's CDR3 is CASSLAGDHTQYF. The CDR3 DNA is TGTGCCAGCAGCTTGGCAGGGGACCACACGCAGTATTTT.

This chain uses TRBV28 with TRBJ2-5; D uncertain. CDR1 and CDR2 (germline): MDHEN, SYDVKM. The CDR3 has 14 amino acids. The V gene lost 6 bases and the J gene lost 4 bases, with 15 bases spanning the gap. CDR3 sequence (DNA): TGTGCCAGCAGACCCCCATCAGGCAGAGAGACCCAGTACTTC. Translating gives CASRPPSGRETQYF.

This clone was counted a few times. CDR3 in DNA: TGTGCCAGCAGTCCGGGGGCCATAACCGACAATGAGCAGTTCTTC. It specifies CASSPGAITDNEQFF. The V and J genes are TRBV28 and TRBJ2-1; the D gene could be TRBD1 or TRBD2 (6 bases each). Looked up from germline, CDR1 is MDHEN and CDR2 is SYDVKM. The germline V and J ends were trimmed by 5 bases and 5 bases, with 16 bases remaining between them. This CDR3 has 15 residues.

The chain couples TRBV2 to TRBJ2-1, with 8 bases aligning to TRBD2. V was clipped by 2 bases and J by 2 bases; unmatched bases: 11. CDR1 SNHLY and CDR2 FYNNEI come from the germline V gene. CDR3 length: 18 amino acids. As DNA, the CDR3 is TGTGCCAGCAGTGAACCACTCCGGACTAGCACAGCCTACAATGAGCAGTTCTTC. Amino acids: CASSEPLRTSTAYNEQFF. Full variable domain (rest looked up from reference TRBV2 and TRBJ2-1): EPEVTQTPSHQVTQMGQEVILRCVPISNHLYFYWYRQILGQKVEFLVSFYNNEISEKSEIFDDQFSVERPDGSNFTLKIRSTKLEDSAMYFCASSEPLRTSTAYNEQFFGPGTRLTVL.

This chain links TRBV6-6 with TRBJ2-5; 8 bases line up with TRBD2. The CDR3 consists of 14 residues. Germline CDR1 MNHNY, CDR2 SVGAGI (reference sequence). After removal of 7 bases from V and 1 base from J, the junction contained 5 bases not matched to a gene. This CDR3 reads CASTGGTTQETQYF. The CDR3 bases are TGTGCCAGCACGGGAGGGACAACCCAAGAGACCCAGTACTTC.

The rearrangement links TRBV14 to TRBJ2-7; no firm D call. This CDR3 contains 11 residues. Trimming stripped 4 bases from V and 4 bases from J, with 5 bases between. Germline assignment: CDR1 SGHDN and CDR2 FVKESK. CDR3 sequence (DNA): TGTGCCAGCAGCCGAGAATACGAGCAGTACTTC. It specifies CASSREYEQYF.

This chain uses TRBV4-3 with TRBJ1-1; D unclear. V lost 1 base to trimming and J lost 4 bases, with 16 bases between them. CDR1 LGHNA and CDR2 YSLEER come from the germline V gene. CDR3 length: 16 amino acids. For the CDR3, the DNA is TGCGCCAGCAGCCAAGCCACGATGGGTTCGACCACTGAAGCTTTCTTT. It codes for CASSQATMGSTTEAFF.

The chain employs TRBV7-9 and TRBJ1-6; TRBD1 might be the D (5 bases). The CDR3 runs 12 residues. The V and J ends lost 4 bases and 14 bases respectively, with 12 bases between them. In germline, CDR1 is SEHNR, CDR2 FQNEAQ (reference sequence). CDR3 protein: CASSSQTGSLHF. CDR3 in DNA: TGTGCCAGCAGCTCCCAAACAGGATCCCTCCACTTT.

This clone has a single count. The chain recombines TRBV7-6 with TRBJ2-6; D ambiguous. Germline lookup yields CDR1 SGHVS and CDR2 FNYEAQ. The CDR3 is 17 residues long. Trimming took off 2 bases at V and 2 bases at J, with 13 bases between the two ends. The CDR3 coding sequence is TGTGCCAGCAGCTTAATTTATGGTAACCCTGGGGCCAACGTCCTGACTTTC. Its translation is CASSLIYGNPGANVLTF.

The CDR3 DNA is TGTGCCAGCAGTTCTGGGACAGGGCGGAATTCACCCCTCCACTTT. Residues: CASSSGTGRNSPLHF. The rearrangement uses TRBV28 and TRBJ1-6; TRBD1 matches 9 bases. The CDR3 is made up of 15 amino acids. Unmatched junction bases numbered 5, after V lost 4 bases and J lost 7 bases. The germline V gene encodes CDR1 MDHEN and CDR2 SYDVKM.

The CDR3 protein is CASSLGSTSGTIDTQYF. CDR3 coding DNA: TGTGCCAGCAGCTTAGGCTCGACTAGCGGGACGATAGATACGCAGTATTTT. This sequence joins TRBV7-9 and TRBJ2-3, with TRBD2 matching 11 bases. Looked up from germline, CDR1 is SEHNR and CDR2 is FQNEAQ (reference sequence). This CDR3 comprises 17 residues. V lost 1 base, J lost 5 bases, and 8 bases stayed unmatched.